This T cell receptor beta chain stems from a study of T cells expressing NK-cell markers. Points from the study as a whole: Dominant NKG2C+ clonotypes made up roughly 1.0-8% of CD8+ T cells in roughly six donors.

TCRdb reanalyzed the 5' RACE reads, giving one entry per CDR3 protein sequence and no DNA. This repertoire comprises a few hundred thousand distinct CDR3 sequences; its ten largest clones make up 3.5% to 4.5%. CDR1 and CDR2 (germline): LNHDA, SQIVND (reference sequence). The CDR3 is made up of 15 amino acids. With respect to this clonotype: Its antigen is as yet unknown.

The chain has TRBV19 and TRBJ2-3. The specimen sequenced was blood T cells: a sorted CD56 or NKG2C T cell subset, CD4+ or CD8+ T cells, or bulk PBMC T cells (not recorded which). This clonotype was obtained from a young man in good health. This CDR3 is CASSIGLAVRDTQYF.